This TCR beta chain was sequenced in a study of glioma-infiltrating T cells after dendritic cell vaccination. Study summary: Dendritic cells derived from monocytes and pulsed with autologous tumor lysate formed the vaccine. Patients received three intradermal dendritic cell vaccine injections at biweekly intervals.

The repertoire was sequenced with immunoSEQ multiplex PCR; TCRdb's copy has only in-frame clones and lacks some. Found here are tens of thousands of clones, around 86% of them singletons; the top ten hold about 2.2%. Trimming removed 5 bases from V and 5 bases from J; junction bases left unmatched: 12. Germline V gene lookup returns CDR1 MNHEY and CDR2 SMNVEV (reference sequence). The length of the CDR3 is 17 residues. Time point defined: after dendritic cell vaccination, including at tumor progression/relapse. The sample here was blood, taken after dendritic cell vaccination. The rearrangement links TRBV27 to TRBJ2-2; 9 positions match TRBD2. The clonotype originates from a human donor with glioblastoma. The CDR3 DNA reads as TGTGCCAGCAGTCGGTTAGCGGGGGCCACGAGGACCGGGGAGCTGTTTTTT. Translation: CASSRLAGATRTGELFF.